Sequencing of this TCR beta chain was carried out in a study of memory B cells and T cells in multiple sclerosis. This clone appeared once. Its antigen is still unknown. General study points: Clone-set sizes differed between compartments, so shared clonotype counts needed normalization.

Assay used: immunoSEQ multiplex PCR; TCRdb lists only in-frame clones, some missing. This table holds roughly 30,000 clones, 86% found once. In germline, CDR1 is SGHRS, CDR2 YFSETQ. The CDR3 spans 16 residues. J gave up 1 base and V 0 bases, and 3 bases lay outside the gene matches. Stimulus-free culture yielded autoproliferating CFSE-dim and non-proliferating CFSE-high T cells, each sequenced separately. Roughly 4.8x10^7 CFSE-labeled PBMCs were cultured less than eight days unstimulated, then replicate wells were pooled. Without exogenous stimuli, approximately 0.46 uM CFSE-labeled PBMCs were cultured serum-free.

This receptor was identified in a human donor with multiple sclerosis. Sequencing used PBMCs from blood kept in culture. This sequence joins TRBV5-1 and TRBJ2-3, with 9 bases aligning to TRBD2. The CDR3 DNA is TGCGCCAGCAGCTTGGTGGCTAGCGGGGGCACAGATACGCAGTATTTT. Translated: CASSLVASGGTDTQYF.